This record covers a single T cell receptor beta chain. It lacks a known antigen. A much larger clone lies one base from this, so it may be a read error. The data originate from a study of tumor and adjacent non-tumor tissue in lung cancer (dated by TCRdb to the late 2010s). In the study overall: Patients with adenocarcinoma (approximately 12), squamous cell carcinoma (2) and small cell lung cancer (1) were included in the cohort. Using bulk TCRbeta repertoires from roughly 14 lung cancer patients, the study set lung tumor tissue side by side with matched distant non-tumor lung tissue. Among the roughly 15 patients, ages ranged from about 31 to 76 years, some ten were men and 5 were women, and disease was TNM stage I to III. A few dozen paired specimens, one tumor and one normal lung sample per patient, were profiled by TCRbeta CDR3 sequencing. Sequencing produced roughly 130 million productive TCRbeta reads in total, an average of approximately 3.9 million reads per sample.

According to the germline V gene, CDR1 reads MRHNA and CDR2 reads SNTAGT. Including cysteine and phenylalanine, the CDR3 has 15 amino acids. Left in the record is the CDR3 DNA by itself, 45 bases read in frame from the first base. RNA was isolated from bulk unsorted tissue, and RNA quality was assessed with a NanoDrop ND-1000 and an Agilent 2100. Distant non-tumor tissue taken more than 3 cm from the tumor edge was used as the normal lung sample. The donors were newly diagnosed lung cancer patients admitted for thoracic surgery in China from August to November 2014 who had not received prior chemotherapy. The study excluded patients who had received radiotherapy or chemotherapy before or who had another cancer at the same time. Pieces of surgical tissue measuring about 1-2.1 cm3 were kept in RNAlater solution and stored at -80 degrees C until use. The protocol used for the library was multiplex PCR. Sequenced on an Illumina HiSeq 2500. TCRbeta libraries were built by three rounds of nested PCR using primers (Table S4), following protocols modified from ARM-PCR. Before sequencing, PCR products of 200-500 bp were excised from the gel and purified with the QIAquick gel extraction kit. On the study's bioinformatics: Trimmomatic was used to clean the reads, FLASH was used to merge the reads into complete CDR3 sequences, and MiTCR was used to assign the reads to V(D)J germline segments. Clonal diversity was calculated as the inverse Simpson's index using VDJtools. In-frame sequences without a premature stop codon were defined as productive reads. TCRdb cleaned the public reads at Q25 with fastp, built clones with MiXCR and kept in-frame beta chains. Duplicate CDR3 protein sequences are folded into a single record with the most common DNA and genes. These V and J calls originate from TCRdb's pipeline instead of the authors' own analysis. This sample has 48,000 or so distinct CDR3 sequences in its table, and 60% to 65% of those were observed once. The top ten constitute over 25% of the sample.

The study at large found these results: The sequencing platform is not named in the methods, and unique molecular identifiers are not mentioned. The top 100 clones made up a significantly larger cumulative share of the repertoire in normal lung than in tumor tissue. Peripheral blood was not sequenced, so blood TCRbeta repertoires were not examined in the lung cancer patients of the study. Younger patients had significantly higher TCR diversity, and higher tumor TCR diversity was associated with shorter overall and disease-free survival. Tumor tissue showed significantly greater TCR diversity (inverse Simpson) than normal lung tissue (about 410 vs 180, P = 0.0075, Mann-Whitney U test). Only about 15 patients were in the cohort, and the authors stated that larger samples and more detailed clinical data are needed.

The chain uses TRBV6-4 and TRBJ2-1; a confident D gene designation cannot be given. This TCR was sampled from a woman in her 70s with non-small cell lung cancer. The sequencing sample was made of distant non-tumor lung tissue. The CDR3 reads CTSSDPALGIDEQFF. The DNA sequence reads TGTACCAGCAGTGACCCCGCCTTGGGGATTGATGAGCAGTTCTTC.